Listed below are T cell receptor beta chains from one sample, sequenced in a study of CD8 T cells in Susac syndrome. TCRdb redid the calling of the immunoSEQ multiplex PCR reads with MiXCR, one entry per CDR3 protein. The sample lists 150,000 or so distinct CDR3 sequences; just under 95% were seen once. Sequencing was carried out using CD4+ T cells from PBMCs. The receptors shown here come from a human donor in good health. CDR3s include the opening cysteine and the closing phenylalanine or tryptophan. Fields, in order: clone size, D gene, V gene, J gene, CDR3 protein, CDR3 DNA. D genes are given only for firm matches. Clone size is stated in some rows and not others, as once, few, many or a class when expanded.

few	-	TRBV18	TRBJ2-3	CASSPISTDTQYF	TGTGCCAGCTCACCAATTTCCACAGATACGCAGTATTTT
once	-	TRBV4-2	TRBJ2-3	CASSQGGQTITDTQYF	TGTGCCAGCAGCCAAGGAGGGCAAACTATCACAGATACGCAGTATTTT
once	TRBD2	TRBV5-1	TRBJ2-3	CASSASGGALADTQYF	TGCGCCAGCAGCGCCAGCGGGGGGGCCTTGGCAGATACGCAGTATTTT
-	TRBD1	TRBV12-3/TRBV12-4	TRBJ1-1	CASSLGQGAQAFF	TGTGCCAGCAGTCTCGGACAGGGGGCTCAAGCTTTCTTT
-	-	TRBV6-4	TRBJ2-4	CASSDRCLHLAKNIQYF	TGTGCCAGCAGTGACAGATGTCTTCACCTAGCCAAAAACATTCAGTACTTC
-	-	TRBV6-4	TRBJ2-3	CASSEDLGDTQYF	TGTGCCAGCAGTGAAGATTTGGGAGATACGCAGTATTTT
-	TRBD1	TRBV20-1	TRBJ1-1	CSARDRAEAFF	TGCAGTGCTCGGGACAGGGCCGAAGCTTTCTTT
once	TRBD2	TRBV18	TRBJ2-7	CASSGALAGLGRDEQYF	TGTGCCAGCTCAGGCGCACTAGCGGGTCTGGGGCGAGACGAGCAGTACTTC
-	-	TRBV20-1	TRBJ2-2	CSADRLQGTGELFF	TGCAGTGCGGACAGACTCCAGGGAACCGGGGAGCTGTTTTTT
-	-	TRBV6-2/TRBV6-3	TRBJ2-3	CASSRRFLSATDTQYF	TGTGCCAGCAGTCGCCGTTTTTTGAGCGCCACAGATACGCAGTATTTT
-	-	TRBV20-1	TRBJ2-1	CSASPLTGRDEQFF	TGCAGTGCTAGCCCGTTGACAGGCAGGGATGAGCAGTTCTTC
-	TRBD2	TRBV29-1	TRBJ2-1	CSARTSAYNEQFF	TGCAGCGCTAGGACTAGCGCTTACAATGAGCAGTTCTTC
-	-	TRBV12-3/TRBV12-4	TRBJ1-5	CASSPGGPSNQPQHF	TGTGCCAGCAGCCCGGGGGGACCTAGCAATCAGCCCCAGCATTTT
-	TRBD1	TRBV29-1	TRBJ2-1	CSAEGPGGRDEQFF	TGCAGCGCCGAGGGGCCAGGGGGAAGGGATGAGCAGTTCTTC
-	TRBD2	TRBV7-2	TRBJ2-3	CASSLVQTSGGWAQYF	TGTGCCAGCAGCTTAGTGCAGACTAGCGGGGGATGGGCGCAGTATTTT
-	TRBD1	TRBV18	TRBJ1-6	CASSQRQGKDSPLHF	TGTGCCAGCTCTCAAAGACAGGGGAAGGATTCACCCCTCCACTTT
-	TRBD1	TRBV20-1	TRBJ2-5	CSADRGVAQYF	TGCAGTGCTGACAGGGGGGTCGCCCAGTACTTC
-	-	TRBV7-2	TRBJ2-5	CASSLSLGETQYF	TGTGCCAGCAGCTTAAGCCTGGGGGAGACCCAGTACTTC
-	-	TRBV19	TRBJ2-7	CASSISSGVYEQYF	TGTGCCAGTAGTATATCTTCGGGGGTCTACGAGCAGTACTTC
-	TRBD2	TRBV12-3/TRBV12-4	TRBJ2-5	CASSFVLAGGETQYF	TGTGCCAGCAGTTTCGTGCTAGCGGGGGGAGAGACCCAGTACTTC
-	TRBD2	TRBV5-4	TRBJ2-1	CASRERGGYNEQFF	TGTGCCAGCCGGGAGCGGGGGGGGTACAATGAGCAGTTCTTC
once	-	TRBV7-3	TRBJ2-1	CASSSGLRSSYNEQFF	TGTGCCAGCAGCTCGGGACTCCGGAGCTCCTACAATGAGCAGTTCTTC
-	TRBD1	TRBV2	TRBJ1-6	CASSPATGVSPLHF	TGTGCCAGCAGTCCAGCGACAGGGGTTTCACCCCTCCACTTT
-	-	TRBV6-6	TRBJ1-1	CASSFGGAPEAFF	TGTGCCAGCAGTTTTGGAGGGGCACCTGAAGCTTTCTTT
-	-	TRBV28	TRBJ1-1	CASSAGLVNTEAFF	TGTGCCAGCAGCGCGGGACTGGTAAACACTGAAGCTTTCTTT
-	TRBD1	TRBV7-9	TRBJ2-4	CASSFPDRDPKNIQYF	TGTGCCAGCAGCTTCCCGGACAGGGATCCCAAAAACATTCAGTACTTC
-	-	TRBV18	TRBJ2-1	CASSPPKRGEDNEQFF	TGTGCCAGCTCACCACCGAAGAGGGGGGAAGACAATGAGCAGTTCTTC
once	TRBD1	TRBV3-1	TRBJ2-3	CASSQAGQSTDTQYF	TGTGCCAGCAGCCAAGCGGGACAGAGTACAGATACGCAGTATTTT
-	TRBD2	TRBV20-1	TRBJ2-5	CSAMGLAGGFSSPETQYF	TGCAGTGCTATGGGACTAGCGGGGGGGTTCAGTTCACCAGAGACCCAGTACTTC
-	TRBD1	TRBV7-9	TRBJ2-3	CASSAPGQGEYF	TGTGCCAGCAGCGCCCCGGGACAGGGAGAGTATTTT
-	-	TRBV25-1	TRBJ2-4	CASRNSGVAKNIQYF	TGTGCCAGCAGGAATTCAGGGGTAGCCAAAAACATTCAGTACTTC
-	-	TRBV5-1	TRBJ2-2	CASSREGGRDTGELFF	TGCGCCAGCAGCCGTGAAGGGGGGAGAGACACCGGGGAGCTGTTTTTT
-	TRBD1	TRBV20-1	TRBJ1-5	CSARTGSESNQPQHF	TGCAGTGCCAGGACAGGGTCGGAAAGCAATCAGCCCCAGCATTTT
-	TRBD1	TRBV12-3/TRBV12-4	TRBJ2-1	CASSLAGTGGTYEQFF	TGTGCCAGCAGTTTGGCCGGGACAGGGGGCACCTATGAGCAGTTCTTC
-	-	TRBV20-1	TRBJ2-2	CSAKGSDNTGELFF	TGCAGTGCTAAGGGATCGGATAACACCGGGGAGCTGTTTTTT
-	-	TRBV27	TRBJ2-3	CASSGRTSDTQYF	TGTGCCAGCTCGGGACGAACGTCAGATACGCAGTATTTT
-	-	TRBV20-1	TRBJ1-3	CSARVGGAGNTIYF	TGCAGTGCTAGAGTGGGGGGGGCTGGAAACACCATATATTTT
-	-	TRBV4-2	TRBJ2-6	CASSQDPGGAGANVLTF	TGTGCCAGCAGCCAAGATCCGGGCGGCGCTGGGGCCAACGTCCTGACTTTC
-	TRBD2	TRBV3-1	TRBJ2-1	CASSHSGVRGNEQFF	TGTGCCAGCAGCCACAGCGGGGTTAGGGGCAATGAGCAGTTCTTC
-	TRBD1	TRBV24-1	TRBJ2-2	CATSDDRGPTGELFF	TGTGCCACCAGTGACGACAGGGGGCCCACCGGGGAGCTGTTTTTT
-	TRBD1	TRBV28	TRBJ1-3	CASSSTGDSGNTIYF	TGTGCCAGCAGTTCTACAGGGGACTCTGGAAACACCATATATTTT
-	-	TRBV19	TRBJ2-1	CASSITESSYNEQFF	TGTGCCAGTAGTATTACGGAGAGCTCCTACAATGAGCAGTTCTTC